A single sample gave rise to the 14 T cell receptor beta chains below, sequenced in a study of CD8 T cells in ankylosing spondylitis. The study, taken as a whole, reports: Seemingly distinctive of ankylosing spondylitis blood was a TCR beta motif formed by eight highly homologous variants.

These TCRs are of unknown antigen specificity. One entry per CDR3 protein, called by TCRdb with MiXCR from the 5' RACE reads. The sample carries approximately 150,000 distinct CDR3 sequences, approximately 17% recorded once. The source material was blood, either unsorted or a sorted T cell fraction (not recorded which). These TCRs come from a male donor with ankylosing spondylitis.

Points on this clonotype: One end of the junction does not line up with germline, which may come from a read error. J is TRBJ2-3 and V is TRBV12-3 or TRBV12-4; tentative D call: TRBD1 (5 bases). The CDR3 sequence is 12 residues long. The CDR3 DNA sequence: TGTGCCGGCAGTTCAGGGTTGGATACGCAGTATTTT. This codes for CAGSSGLDTQYF.

This clonotype was counted between two and nine times. The chain joins TRBV7-9 to TRBJ2-1; perhaps TRBD1 as D (5 bases). CDR3 length: 15 amino acids. Germline CDR1 SEHNR, CDR2 FQNEAQ (reference sequence). V dropped 1 base and J dropped 3 bases, with 10 bases sitting between them. The CDR3 sequence is CASSLVRTSYNEQFF. The CDR3 region has the DNA TGTGCCAGCAGCTTAGTCAGGACAAGCTACAATGAGCAGTTCTTC. Complete variable domain (other parts from reference TRBV7-9 and TRBJ2-1): DTGVSQNPRHKITKRGQNVTFRCDPISEHNRLYWYRQTLGQGPEFLTYFQNEAQLEKSRLLSDRFSAERPKGSFSTLEIQRTEQGDSAMYLCASSLVRTSYNEQFFGPGTRLTVL.

This clonotype was seen a few times. Here the CDR3 reads CASSASDRVNSPLHF. DNA of the CDR3: TGTGCCAGCAGTGCTTCGGACAGAGTTAATTCACCCCTCCACTTT. This chain uses TRBV25-1 with TRBJ1-6; perhaps TRBD1 as D (6 bases). CDR1 and CDR2 from the germline V gene are MGHDK and SYGVNS. The V end was cut by 4 bases, the J end by 6 bases, with 13 bases between. There are 15 residues in the CDR3.

There are a few counts of this clonotype. The CDR3 sequence: CASSLIPANEQFF. CDR3 bases: TGTGCCAGCAGCTTAATTCCAGCGAATGAGCAGTTCTTC. The gene calls are TRBV5-6 and TRBJ2-1; the D is unclear. CDR3 length: 13 residues. Trimming took 2 bases from V and 7 from J, leaving 10 bases between them. Germline CDR1 reads SGHDT; CDR2 reads YYEEEE.

The V gene is TRBV11-1, the J gene TRBJ2-7; TRBD2 might be the D (5 bases). The germline V and J ends were trimmed by 1 base and 5 bases, with 18 bases remaining between them. The CDR3 spans 16 residues. Germline CDR1 SGHAT, CDR2 FQDESV (reference sequence). The CDR3, as DNA: TGTGCCAGCAGCTTAGGCACCCGGAGGCCATTTGACGAGCAGTACTTC. This encodes CASSLGTRRPFDEQYF.

This clonotype was seen more than once but under ten times. The chain recombines TRBV12-3 or TRBV12-4 with TRBJ2-1, with D unresolved. The germline V and J ends were trimmed by 3 bases and 10 bases, with 10 bases remaining between them. The CDR3 runs 12 residues. Here the CDR3 reads CASSLLLTEQFF. The CDR3 DNA reads as TGTGCCAGCAGTTTGTTGTTAACCGAGCAGTTCTTC.

This clonotype came up a few times. J is TRBJ1-1 and V is TRBV7-6; TRBD1 might be the D (6 bases). Trimming removed 5 bases at V and 4 bases at J, with 14 bases between. The CDR3 loop spans 14 amino acids. Germline-derived CDR1 and CDR2 are SGHVS and FNYEAQ. The CDR3: CASSATGTGTEAFF. Here the CDR3 DNA reads TGTGCCAGCAGCGCTACAGGGACGGGCACTGAAGCTTTCTTT.

The CDR3 here is CASSLAPTSGRGTEAFF. The CDR3 nucleotides are TGTGCCAGCAGCTTGGCGCCCACCTCGGGCAGGGGAACTGAAGCTTTCTTT. The gene calls are TRBV5-5 and TRBJ1-1, with a tentative D call TRBD1 (6 bases). Germline V CDR1 and CDR2: SGHKS, YYEKEE (reference sequence). This CDR3 has 17 residues. The ends were cut back, 0 bases at V and 5 bases at J, with 20 bases in the middle.

This clonotype was counted a few times. V usage is TRBV7-2 and J usage is TRBJ2-1, with D unresolved. The CDR3 consists of 15 residues. Germline lookup yields CDR1 SGHTA and CDR2 FQGNSA. V lost 0 bases and J lost 2, with 8 bases in between. CDR3 bases: TGTGCCAGCAGCTTAGCGACCGTCACCTACAATGAGCAGTTCTTC. Protein: CASSLATVTYNEQFF.

This clonotype was observed a few times. The chain recombines TRBV12-3 or TRBV12-4 with TRBJ2-7, with a possible D match to TRBD2 (6 bases). V was pared by 3 bases and J by 9 bases, with 24 bases between. CDR3 length equals 16 residues. The CDR3 is CASSLERREFPYPQYF. In nucleotides, the CDR3 is TGTGCCAGCAGTTTGGAGCGGCGGGAATTCCCCTATCCGCAGTACTTC.

This clonotype was seen just once. A junction boundary mismatches the germline segment, possibly from a read error. The chain combines TRBV4-2 with TRBJ1-1, with unresolved D. Germline values: CDR1 LGHNA, CDR2 YNFKEQ. This CDR3 comprises 10 residues. This chain's CDR3 is CASSQEVFSF. In DNA form, the CDR3 reads TGTGCCAGCAGCCAAGAGGTATTCAGCTTT.

This clonotype occurred a few times. This chain links TRBV5-1 with TRBJ1-4, with a possible D match to TRBD1 (6 bases). Germline-derived CDR1 and CDR2 are SGHRS and YFSETQ. This CDR3 is 20 amino acids long. With 1 base removed from V and 8 bases from J, the gap between germline ends came to 30 bases. In nucleotides, the CDR3 is TGCGCCAGCAGCTTGCCCCCGGTGGACAGTGAATTTCGGGAGATCGAAAAACTGTTTTTT. Translated: CASSLPPVDSEFREIEKLFF.

This clonotype was seen repeatedly, ten times or more. This sequence joins TRBV7-8 and TRBJ2-1, with 10 positions matching TRBD1. The germline V gene has CDR1 SGHVS and CDR2 FQNEAQ. The trim removed 10 bases at V and 5 bases at J, leaving 5 bases unmatched. The CDR3 length is 13 residues. This CDR3 is CANGQGVDNEQFF. CDR3 DNA: TGTGCCAACGGACAGGGGGTAGACAATGAGCAGTTCTTC.

The genes are TRBV5-1 and TRBJ1-2, with unresolved D. This CDR3 is 11 amino acids long. Germline V gene data show CDR1 as SGHRS and CDR2 as YFSETQ. V was pared by 5 bases and J by 5 bases, with 7 bases between. The CDR3: CASRREYGYTF. DNA for the CDR3: TGCGCCAGCAGACGGGAATATGGCTACACCTTC.